Included here is one TCR beta chain sequence, with context. Naive CD8 cells comprised CD45RO-negative, CCR7-positively selected cells, excluding terminally differentiated effector memory CD45RA+ cells. The data originate from a study of shared clonotypes between healthy human individuals. This table comes from immunoSEQ multiplex PCR, and its TCRdb copy is limited to in-frame clones, with some not included. This table has about 2,200,000 clones, about 92% appearing once. This clonotype was sampled from a man in his late teens or twenties in good health. Some clones in this sample may be carry-over from other donors' samples. Sequencing was performed on naive CD8+ T cells from PBMCs.

The chain's CDR3 is CASEGGLANTGELFF. The CDR3 coding sequence is TGCGCCAGCGAGGGAGGCCTCGCGAACACCGGGGAGCTGTTTTTT. The genes are TRBV4-1 and TRBJ2-2, with a weak D call TRBD2 (6 bases). Looked up from germline, CDR1 is MGHRA and CDR2 is YSYEKL. The length of the CDR3 is 15 residues. V gave up 8 bases and J gave up 0 bases, with 13 bases separating them.